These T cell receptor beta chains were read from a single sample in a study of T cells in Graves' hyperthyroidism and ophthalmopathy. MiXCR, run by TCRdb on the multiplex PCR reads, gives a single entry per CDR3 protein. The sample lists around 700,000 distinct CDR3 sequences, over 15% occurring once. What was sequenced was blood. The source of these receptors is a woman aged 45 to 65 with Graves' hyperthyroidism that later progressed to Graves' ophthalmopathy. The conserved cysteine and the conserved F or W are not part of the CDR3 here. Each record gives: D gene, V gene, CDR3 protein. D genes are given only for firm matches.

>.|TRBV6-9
ASSYKPLQQPQH
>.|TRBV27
ASSLSGIMNSPLH
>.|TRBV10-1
ASRLSNTGELF
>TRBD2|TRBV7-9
ASRGLAGAAAYNEQF
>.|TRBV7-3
ASSLTRRETQY
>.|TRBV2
ASSEALRAGSGYT
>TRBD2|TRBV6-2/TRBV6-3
AAGMGTITIGELF
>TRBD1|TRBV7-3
ASSQGAFQPQH
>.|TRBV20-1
SAEQMGEKLF
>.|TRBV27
ASSLSHSGGLGYT
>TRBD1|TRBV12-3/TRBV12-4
ATTGRGRGNEQF
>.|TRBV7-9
ASPGPRGVGTEAF
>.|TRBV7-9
ASRLGAGPNYGYT
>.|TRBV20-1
SARATGPKNIQY
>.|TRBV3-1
ASSHGDLPDNEQF
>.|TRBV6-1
ASSHSGPEAF
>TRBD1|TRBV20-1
SAPDRVNTEAF
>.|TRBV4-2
ASSQESGGRATEAF
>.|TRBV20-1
SARVPGGSYNEQF
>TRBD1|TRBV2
ASTGTGGNYGYT
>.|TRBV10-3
AISGSGQTNYGYT
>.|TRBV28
ASRQDLAMNTEAF
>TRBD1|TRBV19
ASTDLPTGERTGELF
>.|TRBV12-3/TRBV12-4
ASSLMGEKLF
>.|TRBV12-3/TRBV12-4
ASKKTGTGTDTQY
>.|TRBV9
ASSVVPDTQY
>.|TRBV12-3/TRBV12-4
ASSRTTDSENTIY
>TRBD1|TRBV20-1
SASPGTGTGELF
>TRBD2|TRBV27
ASSLWGTSGVYEQY
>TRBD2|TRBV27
ASSLGSLAGYTGELF
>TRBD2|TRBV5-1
ASSWWASGGEEYSEQF
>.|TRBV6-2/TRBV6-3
ASSPRADEQY
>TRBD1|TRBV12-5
ASGPGRQGKNTEAF
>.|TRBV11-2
ASSLHGVLWSLAEETQY
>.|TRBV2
ASRVNRQTNEKLF
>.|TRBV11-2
ASSLAWPGAQY
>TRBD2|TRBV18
ASSPPGGPRDEQF
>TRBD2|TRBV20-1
SAISGKGNEQF
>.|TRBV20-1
SASTRGAQETQY
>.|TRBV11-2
ASSLEGRENTEAF
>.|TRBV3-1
ASSGGQETQY
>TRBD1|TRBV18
ASSPTGTGGTDTQY
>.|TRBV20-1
SAHLGERTEAF
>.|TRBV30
AWSLSRYGYT
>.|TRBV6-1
ASSDGTLMNTEAF
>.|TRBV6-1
ASRALDEIDGYT
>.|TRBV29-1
SVVSGGNTEAF